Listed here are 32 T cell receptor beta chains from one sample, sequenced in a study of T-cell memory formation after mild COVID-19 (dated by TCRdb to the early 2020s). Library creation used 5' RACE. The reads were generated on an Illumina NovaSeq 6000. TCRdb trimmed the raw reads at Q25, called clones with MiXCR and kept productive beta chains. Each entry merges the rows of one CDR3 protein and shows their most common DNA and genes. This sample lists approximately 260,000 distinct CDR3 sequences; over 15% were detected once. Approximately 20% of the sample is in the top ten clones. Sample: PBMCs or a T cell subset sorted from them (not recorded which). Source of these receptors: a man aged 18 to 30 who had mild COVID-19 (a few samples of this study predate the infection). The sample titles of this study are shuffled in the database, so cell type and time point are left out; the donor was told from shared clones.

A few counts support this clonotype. DNA for the CDR3: TGTGCCAGCAGCGAGAGACAGGGGGTCTTCAATGAGCAGTTCTTC. It translates to CASSERQGVFNEQFF. The V and J genes are TRBV9 and TRBJ2-1, with 9 bases aligning to TRBD1. Germline CDR1 is SGDLS and CDR2 is YYNGEE. V was clipped by 3 bases and J by 6 bases; unmatched bases: 7. The CDR3 covers 15 residues. Full variable domain (rest looked up from reference TRBV9 and TRBJ2-1): DSGVTQTPKHLITATGQRVTLRCSPRSGDLSVYWYQQSLDQGLQFLIQYYNGEERAKGNILERFSAQQFPDLHSELNLSSLELGDSALYFCASSERQGVFNEQFFGPGTRLTVL.

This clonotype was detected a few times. The CDR3 bases are TGCAGTGCTACGGCCGTTCTCCGGGGCAATGAGCAGTTCTTC. Protein product: CSATAVLRGNEQFF. The V gene is TRBV20-1, the J gene TRBJ2-1, with D maybe TRBD2 (5 bases). This CDR3 has 14 amino acids. The germline V and J ends were trimmed by 4 bases and 6 bases, with 16 bases remaining between them. The germline V gene has CDR1 DFQATT and CDR2 SNEGSKA (reference sequence).

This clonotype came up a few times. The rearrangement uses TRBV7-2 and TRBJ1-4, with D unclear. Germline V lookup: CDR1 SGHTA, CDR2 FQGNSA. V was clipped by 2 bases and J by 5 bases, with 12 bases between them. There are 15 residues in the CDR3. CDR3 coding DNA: TGTGCCAGCAGCTTATACGGAACAAGGAATGAAAAACTGTTTTTT. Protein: CASSLYGTRNEKLFF.

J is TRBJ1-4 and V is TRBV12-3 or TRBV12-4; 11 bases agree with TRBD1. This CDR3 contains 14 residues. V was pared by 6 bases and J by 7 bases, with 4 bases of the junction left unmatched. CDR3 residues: CASRDRGQGEKLFF. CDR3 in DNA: TGTGCCAGCAGGGACAGGGGGCAGGGTGAAAAACTGTTTTTT.

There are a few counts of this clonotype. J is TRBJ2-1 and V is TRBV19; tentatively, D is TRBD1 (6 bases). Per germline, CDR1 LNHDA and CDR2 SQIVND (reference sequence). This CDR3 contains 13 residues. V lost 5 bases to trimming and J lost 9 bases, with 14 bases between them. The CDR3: CASSGQAQGEQFF. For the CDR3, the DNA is TGTGCCAGTAGTGGGCAAGCACAGGGTGAGCAGTTCTTC.

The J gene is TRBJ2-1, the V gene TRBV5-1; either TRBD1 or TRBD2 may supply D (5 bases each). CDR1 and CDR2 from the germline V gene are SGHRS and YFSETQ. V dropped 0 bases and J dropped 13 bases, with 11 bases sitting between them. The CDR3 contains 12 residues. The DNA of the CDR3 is TGCGCCAGCAGCTTGGCGGGGCAGGGTCAGTTCTTC. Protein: CASSLAGQGQFF.

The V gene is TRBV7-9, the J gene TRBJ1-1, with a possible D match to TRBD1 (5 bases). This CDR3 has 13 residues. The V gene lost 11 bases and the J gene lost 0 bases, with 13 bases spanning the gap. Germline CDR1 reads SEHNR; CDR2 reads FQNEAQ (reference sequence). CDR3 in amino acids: CAGGADMNTEAFF. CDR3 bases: TGTGCCGGAGGGGCAGACATGAACACTGAAGCTTTCTTT.

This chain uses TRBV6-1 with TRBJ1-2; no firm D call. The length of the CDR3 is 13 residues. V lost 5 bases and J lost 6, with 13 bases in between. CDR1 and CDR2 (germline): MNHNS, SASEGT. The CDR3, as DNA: TGTGCCAGCAGTTCCCGTCGGGGTCATGGCTACACCTTC. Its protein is CASSSRRGHGYTF.

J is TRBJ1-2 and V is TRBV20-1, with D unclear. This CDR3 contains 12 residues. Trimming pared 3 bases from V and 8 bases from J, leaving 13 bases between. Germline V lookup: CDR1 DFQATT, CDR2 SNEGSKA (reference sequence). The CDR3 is CSASEASRGYTF. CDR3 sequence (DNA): TGCAGTGCTAGTGAAGCTAGTCGGGGCTACACCTTC.

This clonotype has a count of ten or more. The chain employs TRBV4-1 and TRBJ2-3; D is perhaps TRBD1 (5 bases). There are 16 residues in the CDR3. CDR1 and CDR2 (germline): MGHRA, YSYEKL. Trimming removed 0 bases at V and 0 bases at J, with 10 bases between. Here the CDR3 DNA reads TGCGCCAGCAGCCAAGAGGGGCTCCCTAGCACAGATACGCAGTATTTT. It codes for CASSQEGLPSTDTQYF.

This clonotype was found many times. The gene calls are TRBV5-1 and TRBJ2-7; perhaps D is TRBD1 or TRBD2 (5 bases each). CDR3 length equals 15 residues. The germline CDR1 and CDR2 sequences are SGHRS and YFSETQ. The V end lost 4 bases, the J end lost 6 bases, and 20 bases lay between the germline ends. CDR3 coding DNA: TGCGCCAGCAGCACAACGACAGAGGGCTGGGGCGAGCAGTACTTC. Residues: CASSTTTEGWGEQYF.

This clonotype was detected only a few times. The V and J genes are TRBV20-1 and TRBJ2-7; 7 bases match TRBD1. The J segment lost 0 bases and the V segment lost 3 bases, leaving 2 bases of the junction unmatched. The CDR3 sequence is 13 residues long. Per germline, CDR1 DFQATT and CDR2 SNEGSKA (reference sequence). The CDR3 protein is CSASRDSSYEQYV. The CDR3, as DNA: TGCAGTGCTAGTAGGGACAGCTCCTACGAGCAGTACGTC.

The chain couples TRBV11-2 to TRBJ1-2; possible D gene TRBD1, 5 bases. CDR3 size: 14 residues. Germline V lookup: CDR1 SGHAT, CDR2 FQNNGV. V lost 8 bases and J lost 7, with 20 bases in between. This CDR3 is CASYWGDGRGGYTF. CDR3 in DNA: TGTGCCAGCTATTGGGGCGATGGTCGAGGTGGCTACACCTTC.

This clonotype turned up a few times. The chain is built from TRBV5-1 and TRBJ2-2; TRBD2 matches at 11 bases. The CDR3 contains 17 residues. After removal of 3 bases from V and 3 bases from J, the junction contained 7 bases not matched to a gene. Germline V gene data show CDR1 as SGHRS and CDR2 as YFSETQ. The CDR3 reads CASSSLAGGPYTGELFF. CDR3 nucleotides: TGCGCCAGCAGCTCCCTAGCGGGGGGTCCGTACACCGGGGAGCTGTTTTTT.

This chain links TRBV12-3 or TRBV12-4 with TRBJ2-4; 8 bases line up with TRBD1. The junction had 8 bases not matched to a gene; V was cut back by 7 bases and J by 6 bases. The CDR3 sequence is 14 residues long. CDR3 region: CASTTTGARNIQYF. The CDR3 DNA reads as TGTGCCAGCACCACGACAGGGGCGCGAAACATTCAGTACTTC.

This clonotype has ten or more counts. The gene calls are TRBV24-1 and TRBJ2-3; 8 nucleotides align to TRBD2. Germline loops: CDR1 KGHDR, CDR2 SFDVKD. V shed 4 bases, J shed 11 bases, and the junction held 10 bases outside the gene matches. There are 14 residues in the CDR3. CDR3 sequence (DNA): TGTGCCACCAGTGAAGACACAGCGGGGGTGGTGCAGTATTTT. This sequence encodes CATSEDTAGVVQYF.

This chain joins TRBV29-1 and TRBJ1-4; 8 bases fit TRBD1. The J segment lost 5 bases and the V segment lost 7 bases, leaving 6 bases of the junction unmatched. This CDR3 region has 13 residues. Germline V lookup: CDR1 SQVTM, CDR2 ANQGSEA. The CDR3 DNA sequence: TGCAGCGGCCGACAGGGGTGGAATGAAAAACTGTTTTTT. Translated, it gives CSGRQGWNEKLFF.

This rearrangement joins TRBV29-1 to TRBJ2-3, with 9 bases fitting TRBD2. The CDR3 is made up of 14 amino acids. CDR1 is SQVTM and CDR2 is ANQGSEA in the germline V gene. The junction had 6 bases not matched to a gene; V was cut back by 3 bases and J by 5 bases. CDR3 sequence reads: CSVEPSGGLDTQYF. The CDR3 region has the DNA TGCAGCGTTGAGCCCAGCGGGGGGTTAGATACGCAGTATTTT.

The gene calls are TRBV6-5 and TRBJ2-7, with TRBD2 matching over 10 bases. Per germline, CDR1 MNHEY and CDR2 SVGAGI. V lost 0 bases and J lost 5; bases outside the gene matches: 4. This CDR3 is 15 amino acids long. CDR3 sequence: CASSYSGSGGNEQYF. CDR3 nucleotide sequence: TGTGCCAGCAGTTACTCTGGTAGCGGGGGGAACGAGCAGTACTTC.

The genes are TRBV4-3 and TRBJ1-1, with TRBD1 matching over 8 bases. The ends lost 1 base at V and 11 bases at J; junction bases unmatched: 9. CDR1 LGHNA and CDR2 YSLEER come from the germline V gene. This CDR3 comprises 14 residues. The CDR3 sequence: CASSQATGQGAAFF. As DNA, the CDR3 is TGCGCCAGCAGCCAAGCCACCGGACAGGGAGCGGCTTTCTTT.

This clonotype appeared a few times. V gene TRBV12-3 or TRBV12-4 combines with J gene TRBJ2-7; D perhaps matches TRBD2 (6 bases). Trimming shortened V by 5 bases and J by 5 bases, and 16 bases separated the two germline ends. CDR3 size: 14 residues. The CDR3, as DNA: TGTGCCAGCAGTCTAGGGGAGGCTCCCAACGAGCAGTACGTC. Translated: CASSLGEAPNEQYV.

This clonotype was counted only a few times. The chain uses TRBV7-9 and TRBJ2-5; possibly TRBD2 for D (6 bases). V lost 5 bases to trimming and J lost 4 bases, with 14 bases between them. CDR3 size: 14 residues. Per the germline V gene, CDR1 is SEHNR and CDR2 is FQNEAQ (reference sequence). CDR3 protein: CASSPRGGAETQYF. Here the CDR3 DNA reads TGTGCCAGCAGCCCCCGGGGAGGTGCAGAGACCCAGTACTTC.

CDR3 in amino acids: CASRTPGRGTSDQETQYF. CDR3 coding DNA: TGTGCCAGCAGAACTCCCGGCCGCGGGACTAGTGATCAAGAGACCCAGTACTTC. The genes are TRBV7-9 and TRBJ2-5, with TRBD2 matching over 8 bases. V lost 6 bases, J lost 2 bases, and 17 bases stayed unmatched. CDR3 length: 18 residues. From germline, CDR1 is SEHNR and CDR2 FQNEAQ (reference sequence). The full variable domain, rest sourced from reference TRBV7-9 and TRBJ2-5, is DTGVSQNPRHKITKRGQNVTFRCDPISEHNRLYWYRQTLGQGPEFLTYFQNEAQLEKSRLLSDRFSAERPKGSFSTLEIQRTEQGDSAMYLCASRTPGRGTSDQETQYFGPGTRLLVL.

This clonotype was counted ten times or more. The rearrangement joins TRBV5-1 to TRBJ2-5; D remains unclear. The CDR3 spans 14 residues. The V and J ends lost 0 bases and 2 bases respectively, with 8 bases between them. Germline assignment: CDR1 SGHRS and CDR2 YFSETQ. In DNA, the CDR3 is TGCGCCAGCAGCTTGGATCTCCCTCAAGAGACCCAGTACTTC. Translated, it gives CASSLDLPQETQYF.

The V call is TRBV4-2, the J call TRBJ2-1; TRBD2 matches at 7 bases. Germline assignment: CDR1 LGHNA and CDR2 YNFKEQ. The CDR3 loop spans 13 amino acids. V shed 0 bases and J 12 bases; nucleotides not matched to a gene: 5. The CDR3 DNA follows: TGTGCCAGCAGCCAAGAGGGGGGGGACTGGCAGTTCTTC. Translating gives CASSQEGGDWQFF.

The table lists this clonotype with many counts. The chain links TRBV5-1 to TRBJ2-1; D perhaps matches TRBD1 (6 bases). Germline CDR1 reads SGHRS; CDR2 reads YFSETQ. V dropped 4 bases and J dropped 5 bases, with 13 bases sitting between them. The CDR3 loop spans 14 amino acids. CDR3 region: CASSVVRGDNEQFF. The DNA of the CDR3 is TGCGCCAGCAGCGTTGTCAGGGGTGACAATGAGCAGTTCTTC. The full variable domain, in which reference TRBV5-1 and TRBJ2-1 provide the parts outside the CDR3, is KAGVTQTPRYLIKTRGQQVTLSCSPISGHRSVSWYQQTPGQGLQFLFEYFSETQRNKGNFPGRFSGRQFSNSRSEMNVSTLELGDSALYLCASSVVRGDNEQFFGPGTRLTVL.

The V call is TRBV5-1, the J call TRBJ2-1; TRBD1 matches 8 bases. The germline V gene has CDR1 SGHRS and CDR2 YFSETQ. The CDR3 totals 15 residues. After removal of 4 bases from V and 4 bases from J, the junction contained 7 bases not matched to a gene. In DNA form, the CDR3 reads TGCGCCAGCAGCGCTCCGGGACAGGCTTACAATGAGCAGTTCTTC. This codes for CASSAPGQAYNEQFF.

The CDR3 spells CASSRTSGGVDTQYF. CDR3 in DNA: TGTGCCAGCAGCCGGACTAGCGGGGGTGTAGATACGCAGTATTTT. The gene calls are TRBV2 and TRBJ2-3; 13 positions match TRBD2. The V gene's germline CDR1 is SNHLY and CDR2 FYNNEI. The CDR3 runs to 15 residues. J was trimmed by 5 bases and V by 6 bases; bases with no gene match: 5.

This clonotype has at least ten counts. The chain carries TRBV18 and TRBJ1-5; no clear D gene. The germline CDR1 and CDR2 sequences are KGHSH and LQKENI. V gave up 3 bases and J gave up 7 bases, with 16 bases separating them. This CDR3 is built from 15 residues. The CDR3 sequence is CASSPRGSMSQPQHF. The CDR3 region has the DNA TGTGCCAGCTCACCTCGAGGGTCCATGAGCCAGCCCCAGCATTTT.

CDR3 amino acids: CASSLDGDSTGELFF. CDR3 coding DNA: TGTGCCAGCAGCTTAGACGGGGACAGCACCGGGGAGCTGTTTTTT. V usage is TRBV11-3 and J usage is TRBJ2-2; TRBD1 matches at 7 bases. Germline values: CDR1 SGHNT, CDR2 YENEEA. CDR3 length: 15 residues. Trimming at V came to 0 bases and at J to 4 bases, leaving 2 bases not matched to a gene.

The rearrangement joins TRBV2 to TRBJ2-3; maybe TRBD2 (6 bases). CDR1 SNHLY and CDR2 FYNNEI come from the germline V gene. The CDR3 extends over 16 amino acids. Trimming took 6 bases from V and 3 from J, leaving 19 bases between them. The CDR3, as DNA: TGTGCCAGCAGCTATGGATCGGGCGGGGCGACAGATACGCAGTATTTT. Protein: CASSYGSGGATDTQYF.

The CDR3 spells CASSTGTYEQYF. Written as DNA, the CDR3 is TGTGCCAGTAGTACGGGGACCTACGAGCAGTACTTC. The J gene is TRBJ2-7, the V gene TRBV7-9; D is perhaps TRBD2 (5 bases). CDR3 length equals 12 residues. The V end lost 9 bases, the J end lost 2 bases, and 11 bases lay between the germline ends. CDR1 is SEHNR, CDR2 FQNEAQ, per germline (reference sequence).